This TCR beta chain appears in the sequencing data of a study of memory CD4+ T cells and cytomegalovirus serostatus. Across the study: Donors were healthy Belgian adults, 10 or so CMV seropositive and roughly 25 seronegative.

Germline V CDR1 and CDR2: SNHLY, FYNNEI. V lost 7 bases to trimming and J lost 6 bases; unmatched junction nucleotides: 6. The CDR3 spans 13 residues. In the authors' methods: After removing out-of-frame reads, around 2.2 million distinct TCRbeta sequences remained. Sequenced by immunoSEQ multiplex PCR; TCRdb stores in-frame clones only, minus some. The DNA was the basis for D and trimming; V, J and clone size are from that table. The table includes 45,000 to 50,000 clones, more than 60% detected once. The sort gate was single viable CD3+CD4+CD8-CD45RO+ cells for memory CD4+ T cells. The chain recombines TRBV2 with TRBJ1-2; 9 bases line up with TRBD1. This clonotype originated in an adult in good health and CMV-seronegative. Source material: memory CD4+ T cells from blood. Here the CDR3 DNA reads TGTGCCAGCAAAGGACAGGGGAACAATGGCTACACCTTC. As protein: CASKGQGNNGYTF.